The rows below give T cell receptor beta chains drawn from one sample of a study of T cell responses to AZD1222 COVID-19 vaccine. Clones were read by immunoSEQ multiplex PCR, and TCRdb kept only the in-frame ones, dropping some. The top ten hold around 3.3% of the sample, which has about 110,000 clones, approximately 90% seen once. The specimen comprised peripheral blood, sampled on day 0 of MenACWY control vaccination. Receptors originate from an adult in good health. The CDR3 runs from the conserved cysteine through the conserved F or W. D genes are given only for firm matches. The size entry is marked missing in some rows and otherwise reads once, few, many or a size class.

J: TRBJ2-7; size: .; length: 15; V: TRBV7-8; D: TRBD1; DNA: TGTGCCAGCAGCGCCTGGGACAGGGAAGCCTACGAGCAGTACTTC; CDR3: CASSAWDREAYEQYF
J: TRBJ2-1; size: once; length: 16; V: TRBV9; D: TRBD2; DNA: TGTGCCAGCAGCCGACTTGGGCTAGCGGGGTTAAATGAGCAGTTCTTC; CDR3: CASSRLGLAGLNEQFF
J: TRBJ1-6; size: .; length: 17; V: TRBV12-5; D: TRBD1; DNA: TGTGCTAGTGGTTTGGTGACAGGGAGCTCCTATAATTCACCCCTCCACTTT; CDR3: CASGLVTGSSYNSPLHF
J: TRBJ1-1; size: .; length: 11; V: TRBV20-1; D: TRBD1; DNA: TGCAGTGCTGGACAGGGCACTGAAGCTTTCTTT; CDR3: CSAGQGTEAFF
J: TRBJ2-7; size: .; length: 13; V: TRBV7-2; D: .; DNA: TGTGCCAGCAGCTTCCAGGACTCCTACGAGCAGTACTTC; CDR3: CASSFQDSYEQYF
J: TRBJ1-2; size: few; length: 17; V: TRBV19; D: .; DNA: TGTGCCAGTAGTCCCAGGAGCAGACAGGATACTAACTATGGCTACACCTTC; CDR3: CASSPRSRQDTNYGYTF
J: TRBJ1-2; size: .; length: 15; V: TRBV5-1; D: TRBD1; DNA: TGCGCCAGCAGCCCGGAGGGGACAGGGGCCTATGGCTACACCTTC; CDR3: CASSPEGTGAYGYTF
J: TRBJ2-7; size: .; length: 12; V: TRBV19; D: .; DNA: TGTGCCAGTAGTGCGGGGACCTACGAGCAGTACTTC; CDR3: CASSAGTYEQYF
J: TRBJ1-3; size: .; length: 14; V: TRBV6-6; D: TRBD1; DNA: TGTGCCAGCAGGTCCGGGACAGGGGGGCACACCATATATTTT; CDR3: CASRSGTGGHTIYF
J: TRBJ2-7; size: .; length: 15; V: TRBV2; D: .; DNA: TGTGCCAGCAGTGTGGAGTCAGCGCGGTTCTACGAGCAGTACTTC; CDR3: CASSVESARFYEQYF
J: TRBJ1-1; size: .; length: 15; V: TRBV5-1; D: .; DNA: TGCGCCAGCAGCACCGGGGGGAGGATGCCCACTGAAGCTTTCTTT; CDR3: CASSTGGRMPTEAFF
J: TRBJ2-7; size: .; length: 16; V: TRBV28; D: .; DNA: TGTGCCAGCAGTTCTCCTCGGGCAGTATACTCCTACGAGCAGTACTTC; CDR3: CASSSPRAVYSYEQYF
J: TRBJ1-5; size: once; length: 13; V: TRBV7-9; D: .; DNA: TGTGCCAGCAGCTTATCAGGGGACCAGCCCCAGCATTTT; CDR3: CASSLSGDQPQHF
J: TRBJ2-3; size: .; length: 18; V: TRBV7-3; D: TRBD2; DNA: TGTGCCAGCAGCCGGACTAGCGGGGGTAGTTGGAGGGCAGATACGCAGTATTTT; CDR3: CASSRTSGGSWRADTQYF
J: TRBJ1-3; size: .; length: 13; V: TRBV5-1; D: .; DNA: TGCGCCAGCAGCCCTTCGCCTGGAAACACCATATATTTT; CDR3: CASSPSPGNTIYF
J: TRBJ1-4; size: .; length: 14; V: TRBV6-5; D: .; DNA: TGTGCCAGCAGAGACGACAGGAGTAATGAAAAACTGTTTTTT; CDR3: CASRDDRSNEKLFF
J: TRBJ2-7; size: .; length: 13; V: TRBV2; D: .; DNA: TGTGCCAGCAGAGGACTGAGCTCCTACGAGCAGTACTTC; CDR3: CASRGLSSYEQYF
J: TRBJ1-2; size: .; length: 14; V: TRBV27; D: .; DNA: TGTGCCAGCAGTTTATCCCCACAGCATTATGGCTACACCTTC; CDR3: CASSLSPQHYGYTF
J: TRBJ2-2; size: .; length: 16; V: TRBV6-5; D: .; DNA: TGTGCCAGCAGTTACGGGGCAGGGTGGATTGCCGGGGAGCTGTTTTTT; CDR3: CASSYGAGWIAGELFF
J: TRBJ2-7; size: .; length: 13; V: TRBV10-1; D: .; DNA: TGCGCCCGCCGAGTCGGTTCCCTCGTCGAGCAGTACTTC; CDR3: CARRVGSLVEQYF
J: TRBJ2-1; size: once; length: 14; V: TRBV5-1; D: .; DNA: TGCGCCAGCAGCCCCCTCGACGCTTACAATGAGCAGTTCTTC; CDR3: CASSPLDAYNEQFF
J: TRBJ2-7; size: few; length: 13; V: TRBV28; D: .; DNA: TGTGCCAGCACCTCCCATGTTTCCTACGAGCAGTACTTC; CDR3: CASTSHVSYEQYF
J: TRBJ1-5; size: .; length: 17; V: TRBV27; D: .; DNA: TGTGCCAGCAGTTTATACTTCCACAGTGGGGGCAATCAGCCCCAGCATTTT; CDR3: CASSLYFHSGGNQPQHF
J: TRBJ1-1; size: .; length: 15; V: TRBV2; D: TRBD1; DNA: TGTGCCAGCAGTGAAGCGGGACAGCCTTACACTGAAGCTTTCTTT; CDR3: CASSEAGQPYTEAFF
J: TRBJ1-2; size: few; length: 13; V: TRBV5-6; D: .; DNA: TGTGCCAGCAGCTTGGCAGGGAACTATGGCTACACCTTC; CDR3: CASSLAGNYGYTF
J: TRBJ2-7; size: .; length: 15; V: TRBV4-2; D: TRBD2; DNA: TGTGCCAGCAGCCTATCCCAGCGGGGGATCAACGAGCAGTACTTC; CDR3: CASSLSQRGINEQYF
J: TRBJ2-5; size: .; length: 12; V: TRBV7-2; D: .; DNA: TGTGCCAGCAGCGAGACAGAAGAGACCCAGTACTTC; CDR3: CASSETEETQYF
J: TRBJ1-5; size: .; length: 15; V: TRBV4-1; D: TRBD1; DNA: TGCGCCAGCAGCCAAGCGTCAGGGGGAAATCAGCCCCAGCATTTT; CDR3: CASSQASGGNQPQHF
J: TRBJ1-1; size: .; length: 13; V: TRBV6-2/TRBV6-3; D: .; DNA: TGTGCCAGCAGTTACGTGATGGACACTGAAGCTTTCTTT; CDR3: CASSYVMDTEAFF
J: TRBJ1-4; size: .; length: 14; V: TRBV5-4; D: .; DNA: TGTGCCAGCAGCCAGGACAGTGATAATGAAAAACTGTTTTTT; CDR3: CASSQDSDNEKLFF
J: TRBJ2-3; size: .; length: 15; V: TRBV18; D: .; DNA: TGTGCCAGCTCACCACGGACGGGGGATCCAGATACGCAGTATTTT; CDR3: CASSPRTGDPDTQYF
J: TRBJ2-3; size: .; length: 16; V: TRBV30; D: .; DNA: TGTGCCTGGAGCGGTTTTGCCCCGGGCGCCACAGATACGCAGTATTTT; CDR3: CAWSGFAPGATDTQYF
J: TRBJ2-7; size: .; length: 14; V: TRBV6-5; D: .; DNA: TGTGCCAGCAGTTACCGGGACCGCCCCTACGAGCAGTACTTC; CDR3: CASSYRDRPYEQYF
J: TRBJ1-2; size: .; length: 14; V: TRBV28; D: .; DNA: TGTGCCAGCAGCCAAACGGACAGTACCTATGGCTACACCTTC; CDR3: CASSQTDSTYGYTF
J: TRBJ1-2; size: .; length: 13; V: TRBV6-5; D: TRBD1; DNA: TGTGCCAGCAGTACCAGACAGGGCCATGGCTACACCTTC; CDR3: CASSTRQGHGYTF
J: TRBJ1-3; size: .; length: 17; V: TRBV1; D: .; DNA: TGCACCAGCAGCCAAGAAGGGAGTAGGGGGTCTGGAAACACCATATATTTT; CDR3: CTSSQEGSRGSGNTIYF
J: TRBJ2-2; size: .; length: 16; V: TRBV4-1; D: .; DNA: TGCGCCAGCAGCCAAGCCCCGGGGGCGTACACCGGGGAGCTGTTTTTT; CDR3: CASSQAPGAYTGELFF
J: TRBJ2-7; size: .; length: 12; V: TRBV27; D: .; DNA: TGTGCCAGCAGTATTTTAGGGAACGAGCAGTACTTC; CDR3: CASSILGNEQYF
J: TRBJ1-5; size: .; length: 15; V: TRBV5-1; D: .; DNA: TGCGCCAGCAGCTTGGACTGGGGCGGAAATCAGCCCCAGCATTTT; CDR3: CASSLDWGGNQPQHF
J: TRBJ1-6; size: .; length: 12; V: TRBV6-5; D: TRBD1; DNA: TGTGCCAGCGGCAGGGGGTATTCACCCCTCCACTTT; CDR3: CASGRGYSPLHF
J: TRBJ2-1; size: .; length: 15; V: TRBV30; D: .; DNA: TGTGCCTGGAGTCCCGGGGGTCCCCAGGGCAATGAGCAGTTCTTC; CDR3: CAWSPGGPQGNEQFF
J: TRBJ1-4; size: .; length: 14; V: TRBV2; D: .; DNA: TGTGCCAGTGAGGGTTCTTTCTCCAATGAAAAACTGTTTTTT; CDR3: CASEGSFSNEKLFF
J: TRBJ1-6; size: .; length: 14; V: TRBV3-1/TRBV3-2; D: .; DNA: TGTGCCAGCAGCCCACGTGGGAATAATTCACCCCTCCACTTT; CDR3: CASSPRGNNSPLHF
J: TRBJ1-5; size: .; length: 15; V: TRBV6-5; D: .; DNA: TGTGCCAGCAGTTACTTGTCAGGACGCAATCAGCCCCAGCATTTT; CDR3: CASSYLSGRNQPQHF
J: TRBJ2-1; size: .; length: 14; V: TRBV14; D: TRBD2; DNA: TGTGCCAGCAGCCGCACTAGCGGGGGGGCTTCTCAGTTCTTC; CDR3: CASSRTSGGASQFF
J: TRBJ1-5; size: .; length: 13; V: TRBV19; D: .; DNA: TGTGCCAGTAGTATCCAGAGCAATCAGCCCCAGCATTTT; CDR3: CASSIQSNQPQHF
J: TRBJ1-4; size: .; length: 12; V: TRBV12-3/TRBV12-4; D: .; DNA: TGTGCCAGCAGTTTTAGTGGGGAAAAACTGTTTTTT; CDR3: CASSFSGEKLFF
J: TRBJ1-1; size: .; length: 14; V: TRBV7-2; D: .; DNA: TGTGCCAGCAGCTACGCAGGGGTGAACACTGAAGCTTTCTTT; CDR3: CASSYAGVNTEAFF
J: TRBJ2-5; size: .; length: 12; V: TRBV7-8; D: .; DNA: TGTGCCAGCAGCGATAGGGCGGGGACCCAGTACTTC; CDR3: CASSDRAGTQYF